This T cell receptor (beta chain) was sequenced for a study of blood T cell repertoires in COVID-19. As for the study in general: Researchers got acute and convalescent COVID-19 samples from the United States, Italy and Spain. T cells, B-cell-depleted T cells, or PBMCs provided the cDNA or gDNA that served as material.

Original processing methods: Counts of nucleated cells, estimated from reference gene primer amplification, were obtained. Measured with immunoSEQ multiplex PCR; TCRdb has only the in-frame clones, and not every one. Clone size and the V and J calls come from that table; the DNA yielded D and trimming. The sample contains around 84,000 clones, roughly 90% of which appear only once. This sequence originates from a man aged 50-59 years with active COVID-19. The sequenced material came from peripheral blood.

CDR3 bases: TGTGCCAGCAGACTAGCGTTTCGGAACGCAGATACGCAGTATTTT. Amino acid sequence: CASRLAFRNADTQYF. The rearrangement joins TRBV2 to TRBJ2-3; 7 nucleotides agree with TRBD2. The CDR3 contains 15 residues. Germline CDR1 and CDR2: SNHLY and FYNNEI. V shed 6 bases and J 4 bases; nucleotides not matched to a gene: 10.